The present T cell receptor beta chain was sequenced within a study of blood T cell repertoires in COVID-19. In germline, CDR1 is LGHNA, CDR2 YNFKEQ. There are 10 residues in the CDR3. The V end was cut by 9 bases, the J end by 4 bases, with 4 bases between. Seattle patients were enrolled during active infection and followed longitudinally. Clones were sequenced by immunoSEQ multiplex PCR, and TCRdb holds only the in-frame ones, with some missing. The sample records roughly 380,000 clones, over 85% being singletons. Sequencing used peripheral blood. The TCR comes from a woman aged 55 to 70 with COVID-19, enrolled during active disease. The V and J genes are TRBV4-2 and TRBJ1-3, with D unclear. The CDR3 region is CASGGNTIYF. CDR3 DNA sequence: TGTGCCAGTGGCGGAAACACCATATATTTT.